These 16 T cell receptor beta chains were all obtained from the same sample, sequenced in a study of blood T cell repertoires in COVID-19. The assay was immunoSEQ multiplex PCR, and TCRdb's table has in-frame clones only and misses some. The repertoire holds roughly 180,000 clones, with approximately 78% as singletons. The sample comprised peripheral blood. The source is an elderly woman with COVID-19, enrolled during active disease.

This clone was detected only a few times. The rearrangement uses TRBV6-5 and TRBJ2-1; D remains ambiguous. The ends were cut back, 2 bases at V and 7 bases at J, with 9 bases in the middle. Germline V gene sequence: CDR1 MNHEY, CDR2 SVGAGI. The length of the CDR3 is 13 residues. Here the CDR3 DNA reads TGTGCCAGCAGTTACCGGCGGTATAATGAGCAGTTCTTC. Encoded protein: CASSYRRYNEQFF.

This chain links TRBV19 with TRBJ1-5; perhaps TRBD1 as D (6 bases). CDR3 length: 15 residues. V was trimmed by 3 bases and J by 6 bases, leaving 15 bases between them. Germline CDR1 and CDR2: LNHDA and SQIVND (reference sequence). The CDR3 nucleotides are TGTGCCAGTAGTATCCGTGGCAGGGGAGTTCAGCCCCAGCATTTT. Translating it yields CASSIRGRGVQPQHF.

This clone was observed once. At one end, the junction sequence differs from germline, possibly due to a read error. The chain employs TRBV6-4 and TRBJ2-4; TRBD2 matches at 11 bases. Looked up from germline, CDR1 is MRHNA and CDR2 is SNTAGT. The CDR3 spans 13 residues. CDR3 loop: CASSEASGGTQHF. The CDR3 DNA reads as TGTGCCAGCAGTGAAGCTAGCGGGGGGACCCAGCACTTC.

The J gene is TRBJ2-5, the V gene TRBV7-7; weak D call: TRBD1 (6 bases). This CDR3 comprises 14 residues. CDR1 is SSHAT and CDR2 is FNYEAQ in the germline V gene (reference sequence). The V gene lost 2 bases and the J gene lost 6 bases, with 13 bases spanning the gap. CDR3 sequence (DNA): TGTGCCAGCAGCTTATTGGGACAAGGGAAGACCCAGTACTTC. It encodes CASSLLGQGKTQYF.

V usage is TRBV28 and J usage is TRBJ2-4; 9 nucleotides match TRBD1. The germline V gene encodes CDR1 MDHEN and CDR2 SYDVKM. The junction had 4 bases not matched to a gene; V was cut back by 4 bases and J by 0 bases. The length of the CDR3 is 16 residues. The CDR3 DNA follows: TGTGCCAGCAGTTCTACAGGGGGCAAAGCCAAAAACATTCAGTACTTC. The encoded protein is CASSSTGGKAKNIQYF.

The CDR3 DNA sequence: TGTGCCAGCAGCCCGGGACTAGCGGTGGAGACCCAGTACTTC. It is translated as CASSPGLAVETQYF. The V call is TRBV2, the J call TRBJ2-5, with 11 bases that match TRBD2. Per the germline V gene, CDR1 is SNHLY and CDR2 is FYNNEI. This CDR3 is 14 amino acids long. V lost 6 bases, J lost 5 bases, and 5 bases stayed unmatched.

This chain joins TRBV5-4 and TRBJ1-2; 8 bases fit TRBD1. Germline CDR1 reads SGHNT; CDR2 reads YYREEE (reference sequence). This CDR3 is built from 16 residues. J lost 8 bases, V lost 0 bases, and 12 bases had no gene match. CDR3: CASSLDTGTGLRGYTF. The CDR3 nucleotides read TGTGCCAGCAGCTTGGATACTGGGACAGGTCTGAGGGGCTACACCTTC.

The chain employs TRBV27 and TRBJ1-4; the D gene is possibly TRBD1 (5 bases). Trimming took off 7 bases at V and 5 bases at J, with 17 bases between the two ends. The CDR3 totals 15 residues. Germline assignment: CDR1 MNHEY and CDR2 SMNVEV (reference sequence). CDR3 protein: CASKSSGPMNEKLFF. CDR3 nucleotide sequence: TGTGCCAGCAAGTCTTCAGGGCCGATGAATGAAAAACTGTTTTTT. Filled out from reference TRBV27 and TRBJ1-4, the complete variable domain reads EAQVTQNPRYLITVTGKKLTVTCSQNMNHEYMSWYRQDPGLGLRQIYYSMNVEVTDKGDVPEGYKVSRKEKRNFPLILESPSPNQTSLYFCASKSSGPMNEKLFFGSGTQLSVL.

The chain employs TRBV5-1 and TRBJ2-7; D remains unclear. The germline gives CDR1 SGHRS, CDR2 YFSETQ. V was shortened by 1 base and J by 0 bases, with 11 bases between the two germline ends. The CDR3 has 15 residues. The CDR3 loop is CASSLMYPSSYEQYF. CDR3 DNA: TGCGCCAGCAGCTTGATGTACCCGAGCTCCTACGAGCAGTACTTC.

This rearrangement joins TRBV6-1 to TRBJ1-4, with D possibly TRBD1 on 5 matching bases. CDR1 MNHNS and CDR2 SASEGT come from the germline V gene. This CDR3 comprises 14 residues. Trimming removed 3 bases at V and 8 bases at J, with 13 bases between. The CDR3 nucleotides read TGTGCCAGCAGTGATAGGACAACCCGGGAAAAACTGTTTTTT. It specifies CASSDRTTREKLFF.

This clone appeared once. The rearrangement joins TRBV14 to TRBJ1-5, with 8 bases lining up with TRBD1. Germline V gene data show CDR1 as SGHDN and CDR2 as FVKESK. CDR3 length: 19 amino acids. V trimming: 2 bases; J trimming: 0 bases; junction bases outside the gene matches: 12. The CDR3 sequence is CASSQQEDRVAYSNQPQHF. The CDR3 bases are TGTGCCAGCAGCCAACAAGAGGACAGGGTGGCTTATAGCAATCAGCCCCAGCATTTT.

The chain combines TRBV24-1 with TRBJ1-1, with D possibly matching TRBD1 (6 bases). Germline CDR1 is KGHDR and CDR2 is SFDVKD. Deletions cut 5 bases from V and 2 bases from J, with 14 bases between. CDR3 length equals 15 residues. For the CDR3, the DNA is TGTGCCACCAGTGGTCCAGGGGCCTCTAACACTGAAGCTTTCTTT. It translates to CATSGPGASNTEAFF.

This clone showed up just a few times. The V call is TRBV3-1 (or the pseudogene TRBV3-2), the J call TRBJ2-1; 9 positions agree with TRBD2. This CDR3 region has 17 residues. V was clipped by 4 bases and J by 4 bases; unmatched bases: 11. Germline CDR1 and CDR2: LGHDT and YNNKEL (reference sequence). As DNA, the CDR3 is TGTGCCAGCAGCCCCGAGGCGGCGGGGGGGCGATACAATGAGCAGTTCTTC. Translation: CASSPEAAGGRYNEQFF.

In this sample, this clone turned up once. The V and J genes are TRBV6-5 and TRBJ2-6, with D perhaps TRBD1 (5 bases). V shed 6 bases and J shed 2 bases, with 11 bases lying between them. The CDR3 is 15 residues long. Germline V gives CDR1 MNHEY, CDR2 SVGAGI. The CDR3 protein is CASSAQGTGANVLTF. CDR3 sequence (DNA): TGTGCCAGCAGCGCCCAGGGAACTGGGGCCAACGTCCTGACTTTC.

The chain is built from TRBV28 and TRBJ1-1; no definite D call. This CDR3 contains 12 residues. CDR1 and CDR2 (germline): MDHEN, SYDVKM. Deletions cut 6 bases from V and 3 bases from J, with 8 bases between. The CDR3 spells CASSPGYTEAFF. In DNA, the CDR3 is TGTGCCAGCAGCCCGGGGTACACTGAAGCTTTCTTT.

This clone was counted many times. This sample also contains other DNA sequences that code for the same CDR3. V and J are TRBV3-1 (or the pseudogene TRBV3-2) and TRBJ2-3; weak D call: TRBD1 (5 bases). CDR3 length: 15 amino acids. Germline V gene sequence: CDR1 LGHDT, CDR2 YNNKEL (reference sequence). Trimming removed 1 base at V and 2 bases at J, with 10 bases between. CDR3 coding DNA: TGTGCCAGCAGCCAAGGGCAGGGCTTCACAGATACGCAGTATTTT. Translation gives CASSQGQGFTDTQYF.